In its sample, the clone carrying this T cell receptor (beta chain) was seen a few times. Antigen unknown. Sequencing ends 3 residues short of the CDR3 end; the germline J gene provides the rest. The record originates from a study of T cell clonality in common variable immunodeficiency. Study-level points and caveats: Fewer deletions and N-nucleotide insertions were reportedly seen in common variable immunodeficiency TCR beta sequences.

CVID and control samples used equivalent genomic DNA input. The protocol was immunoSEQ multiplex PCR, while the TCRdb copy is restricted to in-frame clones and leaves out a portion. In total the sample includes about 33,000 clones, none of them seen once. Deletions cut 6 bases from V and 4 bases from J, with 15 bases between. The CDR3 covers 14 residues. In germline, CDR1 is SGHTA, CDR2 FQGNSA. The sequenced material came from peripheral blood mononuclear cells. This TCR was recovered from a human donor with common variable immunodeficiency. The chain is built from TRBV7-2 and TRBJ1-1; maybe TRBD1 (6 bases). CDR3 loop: CASRVRGERTEAFF. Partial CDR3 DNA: TGTGCCAGCAGGGTCAGGGGCGAGCGCACTGAA.